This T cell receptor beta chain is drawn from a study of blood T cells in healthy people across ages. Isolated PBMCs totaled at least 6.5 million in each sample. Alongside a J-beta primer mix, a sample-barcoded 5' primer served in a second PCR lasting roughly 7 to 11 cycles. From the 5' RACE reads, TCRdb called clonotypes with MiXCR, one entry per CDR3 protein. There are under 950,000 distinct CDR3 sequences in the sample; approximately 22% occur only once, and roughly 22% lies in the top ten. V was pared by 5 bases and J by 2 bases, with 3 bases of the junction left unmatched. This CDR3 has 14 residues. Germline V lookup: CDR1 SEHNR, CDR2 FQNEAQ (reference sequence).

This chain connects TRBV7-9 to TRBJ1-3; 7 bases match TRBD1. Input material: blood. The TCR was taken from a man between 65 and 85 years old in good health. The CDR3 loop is CASSHTGAGNTIYF. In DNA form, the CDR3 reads TGTGCCAGCAGCCACACAGGGGCTGGAAACACCATATATTTT. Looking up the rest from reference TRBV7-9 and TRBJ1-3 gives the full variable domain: DTGVSQNPRHKITKRGQNVTFRCDPISEHNRLYWYRQTLGQGPEFLTYFQNEAQLEKSRLLSDRFSAERPKGSFSTLEIQRTEQGDSAMYLCASSHTGAGNTIYFGEGSWLTVV.